The entry below gives a single TCR beta chain sequence along with its context. Its antigen is unknown. This record belongs to a study of T cell responses to AZD1222 COVID-19 vaccine. In the study overall: Researchers grouped second doses given at about 4 or about 12 weeks into one pool.

The assay was immunoSEQ multiplex PCR, and TCRdb's table has in-frame clones only and misses some. The sample records roughly 95,000 clones, 70% to 90% being singletons. The V gene lost 0 bases and the J gene lost 8 bases, with 21 bases spanning the gap. Per the germline V gene, CDR1 is SGHNT and CDR2 is YYREEE (reference sequence). This CDR3 has 17 residues. Overall study findings and caveats: Unmutated variant regions are reportedly targeted by nearly half of spike-specific TCRs.

This clonotype originated in an adult in good health. The starting material was peripheral blood, obtained on day 0 of AZD1222 vaccination. The chain joins TRBV5-4 to TRBJ2-4; TRBD2 might be the D (7 bases). DNA of the CDR3: TGTGCCAGCAGCTTGGGAGGCGGGGGCAGGGACGTCGACATTCAGTACTTC. It codes for CASSLGGGGRDVDIQYF.